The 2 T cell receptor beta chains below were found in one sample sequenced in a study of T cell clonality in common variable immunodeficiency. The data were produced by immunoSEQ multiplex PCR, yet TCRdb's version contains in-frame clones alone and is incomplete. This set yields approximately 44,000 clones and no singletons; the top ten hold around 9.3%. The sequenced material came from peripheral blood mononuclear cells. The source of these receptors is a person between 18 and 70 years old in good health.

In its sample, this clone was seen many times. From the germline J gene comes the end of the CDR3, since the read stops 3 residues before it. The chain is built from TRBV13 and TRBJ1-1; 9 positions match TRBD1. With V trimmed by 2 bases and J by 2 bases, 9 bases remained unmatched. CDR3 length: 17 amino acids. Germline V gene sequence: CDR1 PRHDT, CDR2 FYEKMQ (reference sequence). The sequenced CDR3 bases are TGTGCCAGCAGCTTAAGGTGGGGGACAGGGAACAACACTGAA. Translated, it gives CASSLRWGTGNNTE. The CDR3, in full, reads CASSLRWGTGNNTEAFF.

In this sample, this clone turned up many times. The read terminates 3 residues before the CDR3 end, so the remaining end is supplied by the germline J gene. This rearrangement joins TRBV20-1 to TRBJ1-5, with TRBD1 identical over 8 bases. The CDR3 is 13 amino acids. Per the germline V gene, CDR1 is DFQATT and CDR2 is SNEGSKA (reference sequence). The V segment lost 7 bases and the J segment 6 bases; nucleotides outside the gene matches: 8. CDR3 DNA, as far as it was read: TGCAGTGTCCGACAGGGGCCCCGTCAGCCC. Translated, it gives CSVRQGPRQP. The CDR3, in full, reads CSVRQGPRQPQHF.